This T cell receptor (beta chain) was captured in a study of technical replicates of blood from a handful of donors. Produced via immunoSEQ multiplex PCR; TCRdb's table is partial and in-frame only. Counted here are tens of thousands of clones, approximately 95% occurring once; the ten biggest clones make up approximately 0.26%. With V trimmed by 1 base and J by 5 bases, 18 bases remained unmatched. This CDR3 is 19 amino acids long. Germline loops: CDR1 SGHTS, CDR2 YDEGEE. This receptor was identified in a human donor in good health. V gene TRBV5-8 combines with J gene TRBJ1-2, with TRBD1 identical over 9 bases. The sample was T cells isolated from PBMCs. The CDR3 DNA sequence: TGTGCCAGCAGCTTGCTTGTCCGGACAGGGGACTCAGCGGTGTATGGCTACACCTTC. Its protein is CASSLLVRTGDSAVYGYTF.